This TCR beta chain is from a study of T-cell reconstitution after alpha-beta-depleted transplantation in children. Germline loops: CDR1 MNHEY, CDR2 SMNVEV (reference sequence). V was shortened by 0 bases and J by 3 bases, with 9 bases between the two germline ends. This CDR3 region has 16 residues. Unique molecular identifiers tagged the TCRbeta library. TCRdb reanalysed the PCR reads using MiXCR and keeps one entry per CDR3 protein. The sample lists roughly 100,000 distinct CDR3 sequences; around 5.9% were seen once. The chain combines TRBV27 with TRBJ2-6; the D is unclear. This sequence originates from a female patient younger than 10 who had a stem cell transplant for Fanconi anemia, so the T cells may come from the graft donor. This material consisted of PBMCs, mostly from graft donor cells, taken 60 days after TCRalphabeta/CD19-depleted stem cell transplant. This CDR3 is CASSLSFVDGANVLTF. CDR3 nucleotides: TGTGCCAGCAGTTTATCATTTGTGGATGGGGCCAACGTCCTGACTTTC.